This entry describes one TCR beta chain. No antigen is known for it. No base-level quality is on record; no much larger clone is a single base apart. From the cysteine up to the phenylalanine, the CDR3 has a length of 15 residues. Only the CDR3 region is kept as DNA, spanning 45 bases read in frame from base 1. The germline V gene (reference sequence) sets CDR1 to MNHNY and CDR2 to SVGAGI. V is reduced by 2 bases and J by 5 bases, leaving a spacing of 13 bases between them. These data come from a study of blood T cell repertoires in COVID-19 (TCRdb year 2020). Regarding the research as a whole: The collaborator samples originated in the United States, Italy and Spain and spanned the acute and convalescent phases of COVID-19. The material from the prospective study consisted of cDNA or gDNA derived from T cells, B-cell-depleted T cells, or PBMCs. Subjects who had been exposed to COVID-19, were actively infected with it, or had recovered from it provided the deeply sampled blood TCRbeta repertoires that made up the dataset. The repertoires were released in a freely available public database meant as a resource for research on the immune response to SARS-CoV-2. The samples were drawn from two sources: the first 160 participants of the ongoing ImmuneRACE study, and approximately 1,300 subjects contributed by 6 global collaborators. Sample metadata almost always included a de-identified subject ID, COVID-19 status, age in years and sex. HLA class I and class II types, where available, came from metadata supplied by the sample provider rather than from assay-based typing. Findings and caveats that apply to the study as a whole: The quantity of clinical and demographic metadata differed by source and by participant and was supplied without curation.

The collaborating institutions used their own protocols to collect whole blood in K2EDTA tubes. For TCRbeta analysis, collaborators shipped samples as frozen whole blood, isolated PBMCs, or DNA extracted from either of those sample types. TCRbeta CDR3 regions were amplified from genomic DNA using the immunoSEQ Assay, a bias-controlled multiplex PCR. The study's own analysis went as follows. The number of nucleated cells in each sample was estimated by amplification of reference gene primers within the assay. To quantify the absolute abundance of each unique TCRbeta CDR3 rearrangement, sequence reads were collapsed and filtered. For each sample, productive Simpson clonality was calculated as the square root of Simpson's diversity index over productive rearrangements. TCRdb limited this immuneACCESS table to in-frame rearrangements with V and J called. A share of clones is missing; checked studies link under half to unresolved V genes, and the rest is unexplained. V, J and clone size are those of that table, while D and trimming were read from the DNA. The sample table shows 85,000 to 120,000 clones, and less than 85% are seen once. Roughly 13% of the sample is held by the ten biggest clonotypes.

The rearrangement combines TRBV6-6 with TRBJ2-1; TRBD2 is a possible D gene, resting on 6 matching bases. This TCR was recovered from a woman aged 60-75 years with acute or convalescent COVID-19. Sample: peripheral blood. The DNA reads TGTGCCAGCAGTTACGGAGGGACGGTGAACAATGAGCAGTTCTTC. Its protein product is CASSYGGTVNNEQFF.